The 23 T cell receptor beta chains below were found in one sample sequenced in a study of T cells in Graves' hyperthyroidism and ophthalmopathy. Regions amplified from RNA transcripts were the TCR beta CDR3 regions. Primed by the HTBI set, a first-round RT-PCR was run on the TCR CDR3. MiXCR, applied by TCRdb to the multiplex PCR reads, yields one record per CDR3 protein. Of hundreds of thousands of distinct CDR3 sequences listed, 12% to 15% are singletons. Sample: blood. The receptors derive from a woman aged 18-29 years with Graves' hyperthyroidism.

This clonotype was detected ten times or more. The chain uses TRBV11-2 and TRBJ2-3; D remains ambiguous. V was shortened by 6 bases and J by 2 bases, with 9 bases between the two germline ends. The CDR3 totals 13 residues. Germline V CDR1 and CDR2: SGHAT, FQNNGV. The CDR3 nucleotides read TGTGCCAGCAGTCCCGAATTCACAGATACGCAGTATTTT. As protein: CASSPEFTDTQYF.

In this sample, this clonotype turned up a few times. V gene TRBV7-9 combines with J gene TRBJ2-3, with D maybe TRBD2 (6 bases). V lost 8 bases to trimming and J lost 4 bases, with 16 bases between them. Germline V CDR1 and CDR2: SEHNR, FQNEAQ (reference sequence). This CDR3 spans 14 amino acids. The CDR3 reads CASPSGFSADTQYF. CDR3 DNA sequence: TGTGCCAGCCCCAGCGGGTTCAGCGCAGATACGCAGTATTTT.

The rearrangement joins TRBV7-3 to TRBJ2-7; 12 positions match TRBD2. J was trimmed by 3 bases and V by 5 bases; bases with no gene match: 5. The CDR3 is 15 residues long. CDR1 is SGHTA, CDR2 FQGTGA, per germline. The CDR3 is CASSLETSGSYEQYF. In DNA form, the CDR3 reads TGTGCCAGCAGCCTAGAGACTAGCGGGAGCTACGAGCAGTACTTC.

The chain carries TRBV7-3 and TRBJ2-1, with 8 bases lining up with TRBD2. This CDR3 contains 16 residues. V lost 2 bases and J lost 0; bases outside the gene matches: 3. Germline V gives CDR1 SGHTA, CDR2 FQGTGA. The CDR3 here is CASSLDGTSSYNEQFF. CDR3 coding DNA: TGTGCCAGCAGCTTAGATGGGACTAGCTCCTACAATGAGCAGTTCTTC.

This clonotype occurred many times. The chain employs TRBV6-1 and TRBJ2-2, with TRBD2 as a possible D gene (7 bases). Germline lookup yields CDR1 MNHNS and CDR2 SASEGT. The CDR3 is 17 residues long. V was pared by 6 bases and J by 7 bases, with 24 bases between. The CDR3 DNA reads TGTGCCAGCAGCTACTTGGCCCGGGGGGCGGTCGGCGGGGAGCTGTTTTTT. Encoded protein: CASSYLARGAVGGELFF.

This clonotype was counted many times. The chain couples TRBV20-1 to TRBJ2-5; D is undetermined. V lost 6 bases and J lost 5, with 16 bases in between. Germline V gene lookup returns CDR1 DFQATT and CDR2 SNEGSKA (reference sequence). The CDR3 runs to 13 residues. The DNA for the CDR3 is TGCAGTGCAAGGTCAACTTCCAGGGAGACCCAGTACTTC. This encodes CSARSTSRETQYF.

CDR3 amino acids: CASSQVTEAGVGEDTQYF. For the CDR3, the DNA is TGTGCCAGCAGCCAAGTGACTGAAGCGGGAGTAGGAGAAGATACGCAGTATTTT. This chain joins TRBV3-1 and TRBJ2-3, with 8 bases matching TRBD2. The CDR3 sequence is 18 residues long. Trimming at V came to 1 base and at J to 5 bases, leaving 14 bases not matched to a gene. CDR1 is LGHDT, CDR2 YNNKEL, per germline (reference sequence).

On this clonotype: The junction differs from germline at one of its ends, possibly a read error. This chain links TRBV7-3 with TRBJ2-7; tentatively, D is TRBD1 (6 bases). The germline V gene has CDR1 SGHTA and CDR2 FQGTGA. The CDR3 has 13 residues. The CDR3 loop reads CASSYTGRGEQCF. The CDR3 DNA reads as TGTGCCAGCAGCTATACAGGGAGAGGCGAGCAGTGCTTC.

The rearrangement joins TRBV25-1 to TRBJ2-3; no firm D call. V was cut by 1 base and J by 11 bases, with 13 bases left in between. Looked up from germline, CDR1 is MGHDK and CDR2 is SYGVNS. This CDR3 spans 13 amino acids. The CDR3 loop reads CASSELVASVQYF. CDR3 in DNA: TGTGCCAGCAGTGAATTGGTGGCCTCGGTGCAGTATTTT. Full variable domain (remainder filled in from reference TRBV25-1 and TRBJ2-3): EADIYQTPRYLVIGTGKKITLECSQTMGHDKMYWYQQDPGMELHLIHYSYGVNSTEKGDLSSESTVSRIRTEHFPLTLESARPSHTSQYLCASSELVASVQYFGPGTRLTVL.

There are many counts of this clonotype. The J gene is TRBJ2-5, the V gene TRBV7-2, with TRBD2 identical over 10 bases. Germline-derived CDR1 and CDR2 are SGHTA and FQGNSA. V lost 5 bases to trimming and J lost 2 bases; unmatched junction nucleotides: 5. CDR3 length: 15 amino acids. The CDR3 sequence is CASSTTSGAQETQYF. The CDR3 region has the DNA TGTGCCAGCAGCACCACTAGCGGGGCACAAGAGACCCAGTACTTC. Looking up the rest from reference TRBV7-2 and TRBJ2-5 gives the full variable domain: GAGVSQSPSNKVTEKGKDVELRCDPISGHTALYWYRQSLGQGLEFLIYFQGNSAPDKSGLPSDRFSAERTGGSVSTLTIQRTQQEDSAVYLCASSTTSGAQETQYFGPGTRLLVL.

This clonotype was counted between two and nine times. This rearrangement joins TRBV27 to TRBJ1-1; D uncertain. V was pared by 5 bases and J by 0 bases, with 13 bases between. Per the germline V gene, CDR1 is MNHEY and CDR2 is SMNVEV (reference sequence). The length of the CDR3 is 15 residues. The CDR3 loop is CASSPLDFMNTEAFF. The CDR3 bases are TGTGCCAGCAGTCCGTTGGACTTTATGAACACTGAAGCTTTCTTT.

This clonotype occurred a few times. V and J are TRBV28 and TRBJ2-7; no reliable D call. Germline loops: CDR1 MDHEN, CDR2 SYDVKM. V was clipped by 5 bases and J by 5 bases, with 4 bases between them. The CDR3 has 10 amino acids. The CDR3 region is CASSGDEQYF. CDR3 in DNA: TGTGCCAGCAGTGGAGACGAGCAGTACTTC.

This clonotype was seen a few times. The rearrangement joins TRBV7-3 to TRBJ2-3; 7 nucleotides line up with TRBD1. With 0 bases clipped from V and 1 base from J, the junction kept 4 bases outside the gene matches. There are 16 residues in the CDR3. Germline V gene sequence: CDR1 SGHTA, CDR2 FQGTGA. The CDR3 region is CASSLTGGAGTDTQYF. CDR3 in DNA: TGTGCCAGCAGCTTAACAGGGGGCGCGGGCACAGATACGCAGTATTTT.

This clonotype was detected only a few times. The rearrangement links TRBV19 to TRBJ1-2, with D possibly matching TRBD1 (6 bases). Per germline, CDR1 LNHDA and CDR2 SQIVND (reference sequence). Trimming removed 5 bases from V and 4 bases from J, with 14 bases in between. CDR3 length equals 14 residues. In DNA form, the CDR3 reads TGTGCCAGTAGTGCGTCAACAGGGATCTATGGCTACACCTTC. It translates to CASSASTGIYGYTF.

The V gene is TRBV27, the J gene TRBJ2-2; D ambiguous. CDR1 is MNHEY, CDR2 SMNVEV, per germline (reference sequence). This CDR3 has 14 amino acids. V was pared by 5 bases and J by 7 bases, with 14 bases between. The CDR3 region is CASSPVESGGELFF. CDR3 bases: TGTGCCAGCAGTCCGGTAGAGTCCGGCGGGGAGCTGTTTTTT.

This clonotype was counted only a few times. The genes are TRBV20-1 and TRBJ2-3; TRBD2 matches 8 bases. V dropped 6 bases and J dropped 6; count of bases not matched to a gene: 11. CDR3 length equals 14 residues. Germline values: CDR1 DFQATT, CDR2 SNEGSKA (reference sequence). CDR3 sequence reads: CSASRLANSDTQYF. CDR3 nucleotides: TGCAGTGCCAGTAGACTAGCGAATTCGGATACGCAGTATTTT.

There are many counts of this clonotype. The CDR3 reads CASSRQGVRDEQFF. DNA for the CDR3: TGTGCCAGCAGTCGTCAGGGGGTGAGGGATGAGCAGTTCTTC. The chain employs TRBV2 and TRBJ2-1, with TRBD1 matching 7 bases. The CDR3 spans 14 residues. Germline CDR1 and CDR2: SNHLY and FYNNEI. V was clipped by 5 bases and J by 8 bases; unmatched bases: 9.

There are a few counts of this clonotype. The chain uses TRBV4-2 and TRBJ1-4; 8 positions agree with TRBD1. CDR3 length: 16 amino acids. Germline CDR1 and CDR2: LGHNA and YNFKEQ. V trimming: 1 base; J trimming: 6 bases; junction bases outside the gene matches: 7. CDR3 in amino acids: CASSQAADREDEKLFF. The CDR3 DNA reads as TGTGCCAGCAGCCAAGCCGCGGACAGGGAAGATGAAAAACTGTTTTTT.

This clonotype was seen more than once but under ten times. This chain links TRBV25-1 with TRBJ1-2, with TRBD1 matching 10 bases. This CDR3 region has 16 residues. Trimming at V came to 3 bases and at J to 8 bases, leaving 12 bases not matched to a gene. Germline-derived CDR1 and CDR2 are MGHDK and SYGVNS. For the CDR3, the DNA is TGTGCCAGCAGTGACACGACAGGGGGCGGACCTATCGGCTACACCTTC. Translated, it gives CASSDTTGGGPIGYTF.

A few counts support this clonotype. This chain connects TRBV30 to TRBJ2-1, with 12 bases fitting TRBD2. Germline lookup yields CDR1 GTSNPN and CDR2 SVGIG (reference sequence). The V gene end was trimmed by 0 bases and the J gene end by 1 base; junction bases not matched to a gene: 7. The CDR3 contains 18 residues. The CDR3: CAWSVLRTSGNSYNEQFF. CDR3 coding DNA: TGTGCCTGGAGTGTACTTCGGACTAGCGGGAATTCCTACAATGAGCAGTTCTTC.

A few counts support this clonotype. A read error is possible here, since a much larger clone lies one base away. The J gene is TRBJ2-1, the V gene TRBV18; the D is unclear. This CDR3 comprises 15 residues. CDR1 is KGHSH and CDR2 is LQKENI in the germline V gene. CDR3 sequence: CASSPLVSSYNEQLF. The CDR3 DNA reads as TGTGCCAGCTCACCATTGGTCAGCTCCTACAATGAGCAGCTCTTC.

Ten or more counts support this clonotype. This CDR3 reads CASSQDLDQRGGAYNEQFF. The CDR3 DNA reads TGTGCCAGCAGCCAAGATCTGGACCAGCGGGGAGGGGCCTACAATGAGCAGTTCTTC. This chain joins TRBV3-1 and TRBJ2-1; 7 bases agree with TRBD2. V was pared by 0 bases and J by 2 bases, with 13 bases of the junction left unmatched. CDR3 length: 19 amino acids. Germline V CDR1 and CDR2: LGHDT, YNNKEL (reference sequence).

The table lists this clonotype with many counts. V usage is TRBV7-9 and J usage is TRBJ2-1; either TRBD1 or TRBD2 may fit D (6 bases each). Trimming took 10 bases from V and 2 from J, leaving 9 bases between them. This CDR3 region has 12 residues. Per the germline V gene, CDR1 is SEHNR and CDR2 is FQNEAQ (reference sequence). CDR3 residues: CATGAAYNEQFF. The DNA for the CDR3 is TGTGCCACGGGGGCCGCCTACAATGAGCAGTTCTTC.